This entry concerns a single TCR beta chain. As yet, its antigen is unknown. This entry comes from a study of OX40 agonist ivuxolimab in advanced cancers. Study-wide background: Ivuxolimab, an antibody that agonizes OX40 (CD134), was administered to the patients.

Study-wide findings and caveats: Within 6 weeks, CD4+ and CD8+ blood T cells expanded clonally at 0.1 to 3.0 mg/kg.

The CDR3 contains 14 residues. Trimming left V 10 bases short and J 2 bases short, with 15 bases between. Profiled with immunoSEQ multiplex PCR; TCRdb holds only in-frame clones, not every one. The repertoire consists of around 92,000 clones, with around 84% occurring once and the leading ten covering approximately 2.6%. This sequence was found in an adult with an advanced solid tumor such as melanoma, head and neck, liver or kidney cancer. This specimen was CD4+ or CD8+ T cells sorted from blood, taken in a trial of the OX40 agonist ivuxolimab. The V and J genes are TRBV5-3 and TRBJ2-2; the D call may be TRBD1 or TRBD2 (7 bases each). TRBV5-3 is placed among ORFs of uncertain function. The CDR3 DNA reads as TGTGCCCAGGGGGGGGGCCCCAACACCGGGGAGCTGTTTTTT. It is translated as CAQGGGPNTGELFF.